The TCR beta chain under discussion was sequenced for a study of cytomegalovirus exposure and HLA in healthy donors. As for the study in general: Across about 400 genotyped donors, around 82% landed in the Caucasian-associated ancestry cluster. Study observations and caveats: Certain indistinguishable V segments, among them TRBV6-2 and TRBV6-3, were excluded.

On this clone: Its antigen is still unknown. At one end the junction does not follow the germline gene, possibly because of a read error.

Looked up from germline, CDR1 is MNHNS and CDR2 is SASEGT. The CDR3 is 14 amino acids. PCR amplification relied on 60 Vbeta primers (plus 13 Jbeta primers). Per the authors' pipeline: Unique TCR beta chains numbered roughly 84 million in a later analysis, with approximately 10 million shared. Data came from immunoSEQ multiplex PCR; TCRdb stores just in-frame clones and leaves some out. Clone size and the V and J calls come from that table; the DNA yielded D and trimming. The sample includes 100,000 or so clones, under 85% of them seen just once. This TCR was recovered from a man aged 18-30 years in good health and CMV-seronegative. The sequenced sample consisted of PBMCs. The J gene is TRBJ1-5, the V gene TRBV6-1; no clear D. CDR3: CAISASQRDQPQHF. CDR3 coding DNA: TGTGCCATCAGTGCCTCCCAGAGGGATCAGCCCCAGCATTTT.